These T cell receptor beta chains were read from a single sample in a study of shared clonotypes between healthy human individuals. TCRdb's copy holds only in-frame clones and misses some; the assay was immunoSEQ multiplex PCR. The sample carries 450,000 to 500,000 clones, about 72% recorded once. Sequenced material: PBMCs. The source is a woman in her thirties or forties in good health. Some clones in this sample may be carry-over from other donors' samples. CDR3s include the opening cysteine and the closing phenylalanine or tryptophan. A D gene is named only where the DNA matches it firmly. Clone size is shown for a subset of rows, as once, few, many or a class of expanded clone.

D | J | V | size | DNA | CDR3
TRBD1 | TRBJ1-1 | TRBV27 | . | TGTGCCAGCAGAACTGAACAGGGGGGGAACACTGAAGCTTTCTTT | CASRTEQGGNTEAFF
. | TRBJ1-5 | TRBV5-1 | once | TGCGCCTCCAGGGTAGATAGCAATCAGCCCCAGCATTTT | CASRVDSNQPQHF
TRBD2 | TRBJ2-5 | TRBV7-9 | . | TGTGCCAGCAGCTGGGCGGGAGGCGGGGAGACCCAGTACTTC | CASSWAGGGETQYF
. | TRBJ2-3 | TRBV19 | . | TGTGCCAGTAAAACTGGGCGGAGCACAGATACGCAGTATTTT | CASKTGRSTDTQYF
. | TRBJ2-7 | TRBV7-2 | few | TGTGCCAGCAGCATAGGGGTCCGCTCCTACGAGCAGTACTTC | CASSIGVRSYEQYF
. | TRBJ1-1 | TRBV29-1 | . | TGCAGCCTAACGGCGGGAGGGAACACTGAAGCTTTCTTT | CSLTAGGNTEAFF
. | TRBJ2-5 | TRBV7-2 | . | TGTGCCAGCAGCTTAGGAGCAGCTCAAGAGACCCAGTACTTC | CASSLGAAQETQYF
. | TRBJ1-2 | TRBV4-3 | . | TGCGCCAGCAGCCAAGATCGCCATGGCTACACCTTC | CASSQDRHGYTF
TRBD1 | TRBJ1-2 | TRBV13 | . | TGTGCCAGCAGCTTCCAGGGGGCAGTCCTTCCCTATGGCTACACCTTC | CASSFQGAVLPYGYTF
. | TRBJ2-7 | TRBV27 | few | TGTGCCAGCAGTTTTCGGCGGGACTACGAGCAGTACTTC | CASSFRRDYEQYF
. | TRBJ1-2 | TRBV5-5 | . | TGTGCCAGCAGCTTGGGACAGACTCTTAACTATGGCTACACCTTC | CASSLGQTLNYGYTF
. | TRBJ2-5 | TRBV30 | . | TGTGCCTGGAGTGCGGGCGACCAAGAGACCCAGTACTTC | CAWSAGDQETQYF
. | TRBJ1-1 | TRBV10-3 | . | TGTGCCATCAGTGACGGAGAGGGGAACACTGAAGCTTTCTTT | CAISDGEGNTEAFF
TRBD2 | TRBJ2-1 | TRBV7-2 | . | TGTGCCAGCAGCTCCCTGGGACTAGCGGGAGGAGGGGTCTTC | CASSSLGLAGGGVF
. | TRBJ2-5 | TRBV30 | many | TGTGCCTGGAGTGTAAGGTCCTCCTGGGGGGAGACCCAGTACTTC | CAWSVRSSWGETQYF
. | TRBJ1-2 | TRBV28 | . | TGTGCCAGCAGCGCCGCAGGAAACTATGGCTACACCTTC | CASSAAGNYGYTF
. | TRBJ1-4 | TRBV28 | . | TGTGCCAGCAGTTCCGGCGCGAGGACGTCTGAAAAACTGTTTTTT | CASSSGARTSEKLFF
. | TRBJ1-2 | TRBV15 | . | TGTGCCACCAGCAGAGGGTCGGAGGGAAGCCCGACCTTC | CATSRGSEGSPTF
TRBD2 | TRBJ2-1 | TRBV25-1 | few | TGTGCCAGCAGTTTCTCTAGCGGGGAGGGCTCCTACAATGAGCAGTTCTTC | CASSFSSGEGSYNEQFF
TRBD2 | TRBJ2-3 | TRBV6-6 | . | TGTGCCAGCAGCCTTAGCGGGAGGGTGGCAAATACGCAGTATTTT | CASSLSGRVANTQYF
TRBD2 | TRBJ2-5 | TRBV7-2 | few | TGTGCCAGCAGCTTAAAGGGACTAGCGGGAGGATTTGAGACCCAGTACTTC | CASSLKGLAGGFETQYF
. | TRBJ1-1 | TRBV6-5 | . | TGTGCCAGCAGTTACGGGGCTGAGGTGGACACTGAAGCTTTCTTT | CASSYGAEVDTEAFF
. | TRBJ1-4 | TRBV10-3 | . | TGTGCCATCAGTGAGTCCAAGACAGGCGGGGAAAAACTGTTTTTT | CAISESKTGGEKLFF
TRBD1 | TRBJ2-5 | TRBV5-4 | . | TGTGCCAGCAGCTTGTCGGGACAGGGATACCAAGAGACCCAGTACTTC | CASSLSGQGYQETQYF
. | TRBJ2-5 | TRBV7-9 | . | TGTGCCAGCAGCTTACGGGGGACAGTCCAAGAGACCCAGTACTTC | CASSLRGTVQETQYF
. | TRBJ2-3 | TRBV7-9 | once | TGTGCCAGCAGCCCCACAGGGTTCACAGATACGCAGTATTTT | CASSPTGFTDTQYF
. | TRBJ2-1 | TRBV15 | . | TGTGCCACCACCACCCCGGCCATCTCCTACAATGAGCAGTTCTTC | CATTTPAISYNEQFF
. | TRBJ1-2 | TRBV28 | . | TGTGCCAGCAGTTTCGGCCGGTGGTACGGCTACACCTTC | CASSFGRWYGYTF
. | TRBJ2-4 | TRBV7-8 | . | TGTGCCAGCAGCTCAAGGGCCGGTGACTCGGTTCAGTACTTC | CASSSRAGDSVQYF
. | TRBJ2-5 | TRBV6-5 | . | TGTGCCAGCAGCACTAGAGGGCCCGCGGGGGAGACCCAGTACTTC | CASSTRGPAGETQYF
. | TRBJ1-1 | TRBV6-1 | . | TGTGCCAGCAGTGAAGACTCCGGGGCAGCGGGGAGTAATGAAGCTTTCTTT | CASSEDSGAAGSNEAFF
TRBD1 | TRBJ1-1 | TRBV19 | . | TGTGCCAGTAGTGAAGACAGGGAGTTAAACACTGAAGCTTTCTTT | CASSEDRELNTEAFF
TRBD1 | TRBJ1-3 | TRBV18 | . | TGTGCCAGCTCTCCCGGGACAGGGTTCGGAAACACCATATATTTT | CASSPGTGFGNTIYF
. | TRBJ2-6 | TRBV9 | . | TGTGCCAGCAGCGTATCTGGGGCCAACGTCCTGACTTTC | CASSVSGANVLTF
. | TRBJ2-7 | TRBV2 | few | TGTGCCAGCAGTCTACCCTCCAGGGGTGTAGAGCAGTACTTC | CASSLPSRGVEQYF